This TCR beta chain was captured by sequencing in a study of T cell responses to AZD1222 COVID-19 vaccine. Findings of the study overall: Clonal diversity was possibly underestimated, and white British individuals and females predominated among donors.

Method: immunoSEQ multiplex PCR; TCRdb's copy keeps in-frame clones and lacks some. The sample includes about 130,000 clones, roughly nine tenths of them seen just once. In its sample, this clone was seen once. The antigen is undetermined. The CDR3 spans 13 residues. With V trimmed by 4 bases and J by 14 bases, 12 bases remained unmatched. CDR1 and CDR2 from the germline V gene are WSHSY and SAAADI. V and J are TRBV10-2 and TRBJ2-3; 7 bases fit TRBD2. This sample comprised peripheral blood, obtained on day 0 of AZD1222 vaccination. The TCR sequence derives from an adult in good health. The CDR3 nucleotides are TGCGCCAGCAGTGTTTTGGGGGAGGGCAATCCGTATTTT. It translates to CASSVLGEGNPYF.